The 19 T cell receptor beta chains presented below share a single source sample, sequenced in a study of T cells in Graves' hyperthyroidism and ophthalmopathy. Template material for amplifying TCR beta CDR3 regions consisted of RNA transcripts. In the first-round RT-PCR of the TCR CDR3, the HTBI primer set was used. From the multiplex PCR reads, TCRdb called clonotypes with MiXCR, one entry per CDR3 protein. The repertoire holds fewer than 550,000 distinct CDR3 sequences, with 15% to 18% as singletons. Sequencing was done on a sample of blood. The receptors derive from a woman aged 18-35 years with Graves' hyperthyroidism.

The chain employs TRBV28 and TRBJ2-5; D gene uncertain. V lost 6 bases and J lost 6, with 17 bases in between. The CDR3 totals 14 residues. Germline V gives CDR1 MDHEN, CDR2 SYDVKM. The CDR3 DNA is TGTGCCAGCAGCCTCACAGTGGGCGTAAAGACCCAGTACTTC. Encoded protein: CASSLTVGVKTQYF. Based on the CDR3 plus reference TRBV28 and TRBJ2-5, the full variable domain is DVKVTQSSRYLVKRTGEKVFLECVQDMDHENMFWYRQDPGLGLRLIYFSYDVKMKEKGDIPEGYSVSREKKERFSLILESASTNQTSMYLCASSLTVGVKTQYFGPGTRLLVL.

V is TRBV5-1 and J is TRBJ1-4; no definite D call. The CDR3 runs to 16 residues. V lost 4 bases to trimming and J lost 3 bases, with 16 bases between them. Germline assignment: CDR1 SGHRS and CDR2 YFSETQ. CDR3 DNA sequence: TGCGCCAGCAGCCAGGAACACGCGCTCGCTAATGAAAAACTGTTTTTT. It yields the protein CASSQEHALANEKLFF.

This clonotype appeared a few times. CDR3 residues: CASRPSGGNYGYTF. The CDR3 nucleotides read TGTGCCAGCAGGCCCTCGGGAGGCAACTATGGCTACACCTTC. The chain links TRBV7-9 to TRBJ1-2; D gene uncertain. V was trimmed by 6 bases and J by 2 bases, leaving 13 bases between them. The germline CDR1 and CDR2 sequences are SEHNR and FQNEAQ (reference sequence). This CDR3 contains 14 residues.

This clonotype was seen repeatedly, ten times or more. V and J are TRBV7-9 and TRBJ1-1; perhaps TRBD1 as D (5 bases). The CDR3 spans 13 residues. The V and J ends lost 1 base and 5 bases respectively, with 8 bases between them. CDR1 and CDR2 (germline): SEHNR, FQNEAQ (reference sequence). CDR3 sequence: CASSLVRGTEAFF. The CDR3 DNA is TGTGCCAGCAGCTTAGTCCGGGGGACTGAAGCTTTCTTT.

This clonotype has more than one count but fewer than ten. A read error may account for a junction end that differs from germline. This chain uses TRBV5-8 with TRBJ2-1; 8 nucleotides match TRBD1. CDR3 length: 15 residues. CDR1 SGHTS and CDR2 YDEGEE come from the germline V gene. CDR3: CASRFRWTGLNEQFF. The CDR3 region has the DNA TGTGCCAGCCGCTTCCGGTGGACAGGGTTGAATGAGCAGTTCTTC.

This clonotype has ten or more counts. This chain joins TRBV11-2 and TRBJ2-1; D tentatively reads TRBD1 or TRBD2 (5 bases each). This CDR3 is 12 amino acids long. Trimming stripped 3 bases from V and 7 bases from J, with 7 bases between. Looked up from germline, CDR1 is SGHAT and CDR2 is FQNNGV. CDR3 DNA sequence: TGTGCCAGCAGCTTGGGGGAGAATGAGCAGTTCTTC. Translating gives CASSLGENEQFF.

On this clonotype: A much more abundant neighbour one base away suggests this may be a read error. The chain employs TRBV12-3 or TRBV12-4 and TRBJ2-3; 8 bases are shared with TRBD2. The CDR3 length is 11 residues. The V segment lost 8 bases and the J segment 8 bases; nucleotides outside the gene matches: 3. Written as DNA, the CDR3 is TGTGCCAGCCGACTAGCGTGTACGCAGTATTTT. This translates into CASRLACTQYF.

The V and J genes are TRBV4-3 and TRBJ2-7; 7 positions agree with TRBD2. Germline CDR1 is LGHNA and CDR2 is YSLEER. J lost 0 bases, V lost 4 bases, and 12 bases had no gene match. The CDR3 consists of 17 residues. CDR3 in amino acids: CASSRSPTGTNSYEQYF. The CDR3 DNA reads TGCGCCAGCAGCCGAAGTCCTACCGGGACTAACTCCTACGAGCAGTACTTC.

This chain links TRBV4-2 with TRBJ2-3; 10 bases agree with TRBD2. The CDR3 consists of 16 residues. CDR1 is LGHNA, CDR2 YNFKEQ, per germline. J gave up 2 bases and V 7 bases, and 9 bases lay outside the gene matches. The CDR3 sequence is CASTESLAGPTDTQYF. In nucleotides, the CDR3 is TGTGCCAGCACCGAGTCACTAGCGGGGCCCACAGATACGCAGTATTTT.

Comments on this clonotype: This may be a read error: a much more frequent sequence differs by one nucleotide. This chain connects TRBV6-1 to TRBJ2-7, with D hard to call. Germline CDR1 MNHNS, CDR2 SASEGT. The CDR3 covers 13 residues. CDR3 sequence (DNA): TGTGTCAGCAGTACCTTTTTCCAAGGCGAGCAGTACTTC. It yields the protein CVSSTFFQGEQYF.

This clonotype was observed many times. The chain recombines TRBV7-3 with TRBJ2-3, with 9 bases fitting TRBD1. CDR3 length: 15 amino acids. Trimming took 5 bases from V and 3 from J; bases not matched to a gene: 6. Germline CDR1 SGHTA, CDR2 FQGTGA. The CDR3 DNA follows: TGTGCCAGCAGCGGACAGGGGATTGGGACAGATACGCAGTATTTT. Translation: CASSGQGIGTDTQYF.

This clonotype was detected ten times or more. The chain couples TRBV29-1 to TRBJ1-1; D possibly corresponds to TRBD1 (5 bases). The V gene's germline CDR1 is SQVTM and CDR2 ANQGSEA. Trimming removed 6 bases at V and 0 bases at J, with 11 bases between. The CDR3 runs 13 residues. DNA for the CDR3: TGCAGCGTCTCCGCAGGGATGAACACTGAAGCTTTCTTT. Amino acid sequence: CSVSAGMNTEAFF.

This sequence joins TRBV6-2 or TRBV6-3 and TRBJ2-5; TRBD2 is a possible D gene (6 bases). Germline V gives CDR1 MNHEY, CDR2 SVGEGT. CDR3 length: 15 amino acids. Trimming cost V 5 bases and J 3 bases, with 16 bases left between them. In DNA, the CDR3 is TGTGCCAGCAGTCCCCGAAAGCGGGTGGAAGAGACCCAGTACTTC. It is translated as CASSPRKRVEETQYF.

This clonotype occurred a few times. This chain uses TRBV5-4 with TRBJ2-1; the match to TRBD2 covers 7 bases. Germline assignment: CDR1 SGHNT and CDR2 YYREEE (reference sequence). J gave up 6 bases and V 4 bases, and 7 bases lay outside the gene matches. This CDR3 spans 14 amino acids. CDR3 coding DNA: TGTGCCAGCAGCCCCCCGGGGGGTCTCAATGAGCAGTTCTTC. As protein: CASSPPGGLNEQFF.

This clonotype was observed a handful of times. This chain connects TRBV11-2 to TRBJ1-2; D not resolved. V lost 1 base to trimming and J lost 0 bases, with 21 bases between them. The CDR3 is 19 residues long. Germline V gene data show CDR1 as SGHAT and CDR2 as FQNNGV. CDR3 DNA sequence: TGTGCCAGCAGCTTAGTTGGAGATAAGGACGAACCGTCTAACTATGGCTACACCTTC. Protein sequence: CASSLVGDKDEPSNYGYTF.

In its sample, this clonotype was seen many times. The rearrangement links TRBV12-3 or TRBV12-4 to TRBJ2-3; D is perhaps TRBD2 (6 bases). The CDR3 has 15 residues. Trimming left V 3 bases short and J 1 base short, with 11 bases between. The CDR3: CASSFGGHGTDTQYF. The DNA of the CDR3 is TGTGCCAGCAGTTTCGGGGGTCATGGCACAGATACGCAGTATTTT.

Many counts were recorded for this clonotype. This sequence may be a read error, since a much larger clone differs from it by one base. The CDR3 DNA follows: TGTGCCAGCAGCTTAGAGAAGGCAGGACTGAACACTGAAGCTTTCTTT. Encoded protein: CASSLEKAGLNTEAFF. The rearrangement uses TRBV11-2 and TRBJ1-1; D gene ambiguous. The germline V gene encodes CDR1 SGHAT and CDR2 FQNNGV. This CDR3 is 16 amino acids long. V lost 0 bases, J lost 0 bases, and 11 bases lay in between.

The table lists this clonotype with a few counts. The V and J genes are TRBV4-1 and TRBJ2-7; 8 bases are a match to TRBD2. The CDR3 is 13 residues long. Germline V lookup: CDR1 MGHRA, CDR2 YSYEKL. Trimming took 5 bases from V and 2 from J; bases not matched to a gene: 2. The CDR3 loop reads CASSAGGAYEQYF. The CDR3 nucleotides are TGCGCCAGCAGCGCGGGAGGCGCCTACGAGCAGTACTTC.

This clonotype was detected ten times or more. V and J are TRBV12-3 or TRBV12-4 and TRBJ2-7; the D gene is possibly TRBD1 (6 bases). The CDR3 has 14 residues. V dropped 7 bases and J dropped 0 bases, with 13 bases sitting between them. CDR3 bases: TGTGCCAGCACCCCGACAGGTAGCTCCTACGAGCAGTACTTC. Its protein product is CASTPTGSSYEQYF.